The source of this TCR beta chain is a study of T cell responses to AZD1222 COVID-19 vaccine. Regarding this clone: What it recognizes is unknown.

TCRdb's copy holds only in-frame clones and misses some; the assay was immunoSEQ multiplex PCR. The sample holds about 99,000 clones; 70% to 90% are singletons and the top ten take around 3.2%. Broader study findings: At baseline, just five to seven AZD1222 recipients tested seropositive.

The CDR3 contains 16 residues. Trimming shortened V by 0 bases and J by 6 bases, and 16 bases separated the two germline ends. The germline gives CDR1 SGHNT, CDR2 YENEEA. Here the sequenced sample was peripheral blood, taken on day 0 of AZD1222 vaccination. This TCR came from an adult in good health. The genes are TRBV11-3 and TRBJ2-3, with no clear D. In DNA, the CDR3 is TGTGCCAGCAGCTTAGATCAGTGGCAGGAACCCGATACGCAGTATTTT. Translation: CASSLDQWQEPDTQYF.